These 28 T cell receptor beta chains originate from one sample sequenced in a study of shared clonotypes between healthy human individuals. Libraries were prepared by immunoSEQ multiplex PCR; TCRdb keeps only in-frame clonotypes and omits some of them. The sample yields roughly 700,000 clones, less than 85% seen once. The sample taken for sequencing was memory CD4+ T cells sorted from blood. Stated subset: CD45RA-negative fraction. The source of these receptors is a woman between 25 and 40 years old in good health.

CDR3 in amino acids: CASSPSGTEHEQYF. The CDR3 DNA reads TGTGCCAGCAGTCCTAGCGGGACAGAACACGAGCAGTACTTC. The rearrangement uses TRBV28 and TRBJ2-7, with TRBD2 identical over 9 bases. V shed 5 bases, J shed 5 bases, and the junction held 7 bases outside the gene matches. CDR3 length equals 14 residues. Germline-derived CDR1 and CDR2 are MDHEN and SYDVKM.

The chain has TRBV19 and TRBJ2-6; maybe TRBD2 (6 bases). The CDR3 length is 17 residues. The ends were cut back, 3 bases at V and 2 bases at J, with 14 bases in the middle. Germline-derived CDR1 and CDR2 are LNHDA and SQIVND (reference sequence). CDR3 nucleotides: TGTGCCAGTAGTATCCGAGGCAGGGAGGCTGGGGCCAACGTCCTGACTTTC. Encoded protein: CASSIRGREAGANVLTF.

This clone has ten or more counts. Other DNA sequences in the sample encode the same CDR3. This sequence joins TRBV5-1 and TRBJ2-2, with 9 positions matching TRBD1. The V gene's germline CDR1 is SGHRS and CDR2 YFSETQ. This CDR3 region has 17 residues. Losses at the gene ends were 0 bases for V and 5 bases for J; bases not matched to a gene: 8. The CDR3 loop reads CASSLAPGTGNTGELFF. DNA of the CDR3: TGCGCCAGCAGCTTGGCCCCCGGGACAGGGAATACCGGGGAGCTGTTTTTT.

The chain combines TRBV29-1 with TRBJ1-2; D perhaps matches TRBD1 (6 bases). Trimming took off 7 bases at V and 5 bases at J, with 17 bases between the two ends. The CDR3 loop spans 13 amino acids. From germline, CDR1 is SQVTM and CDR2 ANQGSEA. The DNA of the CDR3 is TGCAGCGCCCGGGACATCCTAGGGTATGGCTACACCTTC. It encodes CSARDILGYGYTF.

The genes are TRBV6-1 and TRBJ2-7; no clear D gene. V lost 2 bases and J 1 base, leaving 9 bases between the germline ends. In germline, CDR1 is MNHNS, CDR2 SASEGT. There are 14 residues in the CDR3. In nucleotides, the CDR3 is TGTGCCAGCAGTGAATATAGGGTTTCCTACGAGCAGTACTTC. Translation: CASSEYRVSYEQYF.

The chain couples TRBV10-3 to TRBJ2-7, with 13 nucleotides matching TRBD2. Germline CDR1 reads ENHRY; CDR2 reads SYGVKD. Trimming cost V 3 bases and J 2 bases; bases outside gene matches: 4. This CDR3 region has 16 residues. The CDR3 is CAISDPGLAGAYEQYF. The CDR3 bases are TGTGCCATCAGTGACCCCGGACTAGCGGGAGCCTACGAGCAGTACTTC.

The chain carries TRBV28 and TRBJ1-1, with 10 bases that match TRBD1. This CDR3 has 16 residues. Germline values: CDR1 MDHEN, CDR2 SYDVKM. The J segment lost 1 base and the V segment lost 6 bases, leaving 8 bases of the junction unmatched. The CDR3 spells CASSGPDRGRNTEAFF. In nucleotides, the CDR3 is TGTGCCAGCAGCGGACCGGACAGGGGGAGGAACACTGAAGCTTTCTTT.

This clone was counted a few times. The V call is TRBV27, the J call TRBJ2-7, with 7 bases matching TRBD1. The J segment lost 7 bases and the V segment lost 1 base, leaving 7 bases of the junction unmatched. The CDR3 contains 14 residues. Germline CDR1 is MNHEY and CDR2 is SMNVEV (reference sequence). The CDR3 region is CASSLYPGQPEQYF. DNA for the CDR3: TGTGCCAGCAGTTTATACCCGGGACAGCCAGAGCAGTACTTC.

This clone was seen just once. The rearrangement uses TRBV15 and TRBJ1-2, with TRBD1 identical over 7 bases. In germline, CDR1 is LNHNV, CDR2 YYDKDF (reference sequence). Trimming removed 1 base from V and 3 bases from J; junction bases left unmatched: 5. The CDR3 contains 15 residues. CDR3 sequence reads: CATSRVQTGDYGYTF. CDR3 sequence (DNA): TGTGCCACCAGCAGAGTCCAAACAGGGGACTATGGCTACACCTTC.

This chain connects TRBV6-6 to TRBJ2-5; possibly TRBD1 for D (5 bases). The CDR3 spans 14 residues. Trimming stripped 6 bases from V and 2 bases from J, with 13 bases between. Germline lookup yields CDR1 MNHNY and CDR2 SVGAGI (reference sequence). CDR3: CASSSRQRQETQYF. The CDR3 DNA is TGTGCCAGCAGCTCCCGACAGAGGCAAGAGACCCAGTACTTC.

V and J are TRBV7-2 and TRBJ1-1, with TRBD1 matching over 9 bases. J lost 3 bases, V lost 4 bases, and 0 bases had no gene match. The germline V gene has CDR1 SGHTA and CDR2 FQGNSA. CDR3 length: 13 residues. In nucleotides, the CDR3 is TGTGCCAGCAGCTGGACAGGGGACACTGAAGCTTTCTTT. Amino acid sequence: CASSWTGDTEAFF.

V and J are TRBV7-8 and TRBJ1-5, with 10 bases matching TRBD1. The germline V gene encodes CDR1 SGHVS and CDR2 FQNEAQ. Trimming took 1 base from V and 1 from J; bases not matched to a gene: 16. The CDR3 extends over 21 amino acids. The CDR3 nucleotides are TGTGCCAGCAGCTTAGAATCCTTGCGGGACAGGGGACCCACAAGCAATCAGCCCCAGCATTTT. This encodes CASSLESLRDRGPTSNQPQHF.

The chain recombines TRBV5-4 with TRBJ2-7; no clear D. Between the trimmed V and J ends, which lost 3 bases and 2 bases, there was a span of 9 bases. Germline V gene data show CDR1 as SGHNT and CDR2 as YYREEE (reference sequence). The CDR3 length is 13 residues. This CDR3 is CASSSPQAYEQYF. CDR3 DNA: TGTGCCAGCAGCTCCCCCCAGGCCTACGAGCAGTACTTC. Combining the CDR3 with reference TRBV5-4 and TRBJ2-7 gives the whole variable domain ETGVTQSPTHLIKTRGQQVTLRCSSQSGHNTVSWYQQALGQGPQFIFQYYREEENGRGNFPPRFSGLQFPNYSSELNVNALELDDSALYLCASSSPQAYEQYFGPGTRLTVT.

V gene TRBV29-1 combines with J gene TRBJ2-6, with D hard to call. CDR1 is SQVTM, CDR2 ANQGSEA, per germline. The CDR3 consists of 13 residues. The V end was cut by 6 bases, the J end by 0 bases, with 6 bases between. CDR3: CSVTVSGANVLTF. In DNA, the CDR3 is TGCAGCGTGACGGTCTCTGGGGCCAACGTCCTGACTTTC.

This chain joins TRBV7-2 and TRBJ2-1, with D maybe TRBD2 (5 bases). The V end was cut by 5 bases, the J end by 1 base, with 9 bases between. This CDR3 has 14 amino acids. Germline loops: CDR1 SGHTA, CDR2 FQGNSA. In nucleotides, the CDR3 is TGTGCCAGCAGCCCGGACTGGTCCTACAATGAGCAGTTCTTC. Its translation is CASSPDWSYNEQFF. The full variable domain, rest sourced from reference TRBV7-2 and TRBJ2-1, is GAGVSQSPSNKVTEKGKDVELRCDPISGHTALYWYRQSLGQGLEFLIYFQGNSAPDKSGLPSDRFSAERTGGSVSTLTIQRTQQEDSAVYLCASSPDWSYNEQFFGPGTRLTVL.

A note on this clone: Being one base from a much bigger clone, this may be a read error. The chain is built from TRBV28 and TRBJ1-3, with D uncertain. V was pared by 1 base and J by 0 bases, with 1 base between. CDR1 and CDR2 from the germline V gene are MDHEN and SYDVKM. This CDR3 comprises 13 residues. The CDR3 bases are TGTGCCAGCAGTTTATACTCTGGAAACACCATATATTTT. Amino acids: CASSLYSGNTIYF.

The chain combines TRBV27 with TRBJ2-7; no clear D. Germline assignment: CDR1 MNHEY and CDR2 SMNVEV (reference sequence). V lost 5 bases and J 5 bases, leaving 19 bases between the germline ends. The CDR3 length is 15 residues. The chain's CDR3 is CASSAAGDYSDEQYF. Here the CDR3 DNA reads TGTGCCAGCAGTGCCGCTGGTGATTATTCGGACGAGCAGTACTTC.

This clone was picked up one time. The chain employs TRBV5-5 and TRBJ2-7; no clear D. The germline V gene encodes CDR1 SGHKS and CDR2 YYEKEE (reference sequence). The CDR3 is 14 amino acids. V was cut by 5 bases and J by 2 bases, with 14 bases left in between. CDR3 bases: TGTGCCAGCAGTCAGCACGGTAGGGCCTACGAGCAGTACTTC. Translation: CASSQHGRAYEQYF.

The CDR3 DNA sequence: TGTGCCATCAGTGAGTCCTGGGGGAGTGAAGCTCACGAGCAGTACTTC. It translates to CAISESWGSEAHEQYF. The chain recombines TRBV10-3 with TRBJ2-7; D assignment may be TRBD1 or TRBD2 (5 bases each). Germline V gene sequence: CDR1 ENHRY, CDR2 SYGVKD. Trimming took 0 bases from V and 5 from J, leaving 17 bases between them. The length of the CDR3 is 16 residues.

This clone was counted only a few times. Other DNA sequences of this sample code for an identical CDR3. This chain joins TRBV29-1 and TRBJ2-6; D ambiguous. There are 13 residues in the CDR3. V was clipped by 4 bases and J by 1 base, with 5 bases between them. Looked up from germline, CDR1 is SQVTM and CDR2 is ANQGSEA. CDR3 coding DNA: TGCAGCGTTGCAGGTTCTGGGGCCAACGTCCTGACTTTC. This gives the protein CSVAGSGANVLTF.

The V call is TRBV19, the J call TRBJ2-3, with 10 bases matching TRBD2. Per the germline V gene, CDR1 is LNHDA and CDR2 is SQIVND (reference sequence). CDR3 length: 17 residues. With 6 bases clipped from V and 0 bases from J, the junction kept 9 bases outside the gene matches. The CDR3 DNA sequence: TGTGCCAGTAGCCTAGCGGGAGCGTCTTATAGCACAGATACGCAGTATTTT. It translates to CASSLAGASYSTDTQYF. The complete variable domain, with remaining parts taken from reference TRBV19 and TRBJ2-3, reads DGGITQSPKYLFRKEGQNVTLSCEQNLNHDAMYWYRQDPGQGLRLIYYSQIVNDFQKGDIAEGYSVSREKKESFPLTVTSAQKNPTAFYLCASSLAGASYSTDTQYFGPGTRLTVL.

J is TRBJ1-5 and V is TRBV28; perhaps TRBD1 as D (6 bases). Trimming pared 6 bases from V and 12 bases from J, leaving 24 bases between. CDR3 length: 15 amino acids. Germline CDR1 is MDHEN and CDR2 is SYDVKM. CDR3 nucleotides: TGTGCCAGCAGCCTACCCCCTTTGAACAGGGCCAACCAGCATTTT. Translation: CASSLPPLNRANQHF.

The chain couples TRBV27 to TRBJ2-3; the D call may be TRBD1 or TRBD2 (5 bases each). Germline CDR1 is MNHEY and CDR2 is SMNVEV (reference sequence). V lost 3 bases and J lost 0, with 10 bases in between. The CDR3 sequence is 15 residues long. The DNA of the CDR3 is TGTGCCAGCAGTTTTACGGGGCTGAGCACAGATACGCAGTATTTT. Protein: CASSFTGLSTDTQYF.

The chain is built from TRBV7-2 and TRBJ2-7; D might be TRBD1 (5 bases). Trimming shortened V by 2 bases and J by 6 bases, and 14 bases separated the two germline ends. The CDR3 is 14 amino acids. Germline CDR1 SGHTA, CDR2 FQGNSA. DNA for the CDR3: TGTGCCAGCAGCTTACAGGGCCCGCTCGGCGAGCAGTACTTC. The encoded protein is CASSLQGPLGEQYF.

The chain couples TRBV5-1 to TRBJ2-7; 8 bases fit TRBD2. The junction had 7 bases not matched to a gene; V was cut back by 4 bases and J by 1 base. CDR1 is SGHRS, CDR2 YFSETQ, per germline. The CDR3 extends over 15 amino acids. The CDR3 loop reads CASSNPGLGSYEQYF. DNA of the CDR3: TGCGCCAGCAGCAATCCGGGACTAGGGTCCTACGAGCAGTACTTC.

V usage is TRBV5-1 and J usage is TRBJ2-1; D possibly uses TRBD1 or TRBD2 (5 bases each). V was cut by 2 bases and J by 13 bases, with 22 bases left in between. CDR3 length: 15 amino acids. The V gene's germline CDR1 is SGHRS and CDR2 YFSETQ. The CDR3 loop reads CASSFGASSAGKQFF. DNA of the CDR3: TGCGCCAGCAGCTTCGGGGCTAGTTCGGCCGGAAAACAGTTCTTC. Full variable domain (outside the CDR3, taken from reference TRBV5-1 and TRBJ2-1): KAGVTQTPRYLIKTRGQQVTLSCSPISGHRSVSWYQQTPGQGLQFLFEYFSETQRNKGNFPGRFSGRQFSNSRSEMNVSTLELGDSALYLCASSFGASSAGKQFFGPGTRLTVL.

The rearrangement uses TRBV5-1 and TRBJ2-3; maybe TRBD1 (6 bases). Deletions cut 3 bases from V and 4 bases from J, with 12 bases between. CDR3 length: 14 amino acids. Germline assignment: CDR1 SGHRS and CDR2 YFSETQ. CDR3 in amino acids: CASSSGVIADTQYF. DNA of the CDR3: TGCGCCAGCAGCTCAGGGGTGATAGCAGATACGCAGTATTTT. The full variable domain, completed using reference TRBV5-1 and TRBJ2-3, is KAGVTQTPRYLIKTRGQQVTLSCSPISGHRSVSWYQQTPGQGLQFLFEYFSETQRNKGNFPGRFSGRQFSNSRSEMNVSTLELGDSALYLCASSSGVIADTQYFGPGTRLTVL.

This clone was detected only once. Other DNA sequences in this sample translate to the same CDR3. V and J are TRBV28 and TRBJ1-5; D gene uncertain. The ends were cut back, 3 bases at V and 4 bases at J, with 7 bases in the middle. The CDR3 covers 13 residues. Germline V gene data show CDR1 as MDHEN and CDR2 as SYDVKM. The CDR3 nucleotides read TGTGCCAGCAGTTTCAGCGTAAATCAGCCCCAGCATTTT. Translated, it gives CASSFSVNQPQHF.